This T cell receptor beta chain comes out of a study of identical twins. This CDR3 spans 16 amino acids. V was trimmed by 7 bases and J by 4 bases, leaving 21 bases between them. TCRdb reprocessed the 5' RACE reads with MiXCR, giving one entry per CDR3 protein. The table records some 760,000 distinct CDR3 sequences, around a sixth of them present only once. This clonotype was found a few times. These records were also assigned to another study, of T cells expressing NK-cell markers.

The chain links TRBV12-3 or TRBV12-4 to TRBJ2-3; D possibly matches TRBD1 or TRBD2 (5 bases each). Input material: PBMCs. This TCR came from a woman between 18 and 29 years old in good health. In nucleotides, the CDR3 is TGTGCCAGCACCGTGTTTCATGGTGGGGGTTCAGATACGCAGTATTTT. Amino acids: CASTVFHGGGSDTQYF.